The 30 T cell receptor beta chains below all came from one sample that was sequenced in a study of T cell responses to AZD1222 COVID-19 vaccine. Assay used: immunoSEQ multiplex PCR; TCRdb lists only in-frame clones, some missing. The table lists about 150,000 clones, 90% of them singletons. The sample here was peripheral blood, taken on day 0 of AZD1222 vaccination. The receptors come from an adult in good health.

The V gene is TRBV25-1, the J gene TRBJ1-4; D uncertain. This CDR3 is 14 amino acids long. Looked up from germline, CDR1 is MGHDK and CDR2 is SYGVNS. V lost 2 bases and J 10 bases, leaving 14 bases between the germline ends. The CDR3 DNA reads TGTGCCAGCAGTGAAGTCGGTAGAAACGGAAAACTGTTTTTT. Amino acid sequence: CASSEVGRNGKLFF.

V is TRBV10-3 and J is TRBJ2-7; maybe TRBD2 (5 bases). In germline, CDR1 is ENHRY, CDR2 SYGVKD. The length of the CDR3 is 12 residues. With 6 bases removed from V and 0 bases from J, the gap between germline ends came to 6 bases. CDR3: CAIRGSSYEQYF. The CDR3 DNA is TGTGCCATCAGAGGGAGCTCCTACGAGCAGTACTTC.

This chain joins TRBV28 and TRBJ2-5; possible D gene TRBD1, 6 bases. Germline CDR1 is MDHEN and CDR2 is SYDVKM. The CDR3 contains 16 residues. Trimming left V 4 bases short and J 7 bases short, with 22 bases between. The CDR3 reads CASSSPGDRKSWTQYF. CDR3 bases: TGTGCCAGCAGTTCCCCTGGCGACAGGAAGAGTTGGACCCAGTACTTC.

J is TRBJ2-2 and V is TRBV4-1; D is perhaps TRBD2 (6 bases). Trimming removed 1 base at V and 5 bases at J, with 8 bases between. There are 14 residues in the CDR3. Germline V gene sequence: CDR1 MGHRA, CDR2 YSYEKL. The CDR3 protein is CASSQGLGTGELFF. Written as DNA, the CDR3 is TGCGCCAGCAGCCAAGGACTAGGAACCGGGGAGCTGTTTTTT.

CDR3 nucleotides: TGCGCCAGCAGCCAGGACCGCGCCTACGAGCAGTACTTC. Encoded protein: CASSQDRAYEQYF. The chain links TRBV4-3 to TRBJ2-7; D is ambiguous. Germline V gives CDR1 LGHNA, CDR2 YSLEER. The CDR3 sequence is 13 residues long. V lost 3 bases and J lost 2, with 8 bases in between.

The J gene is TRBJ2-5, the V gene TRBV6-2 or TRBV6-3; 9 positions match TRBD1. This CDR3 has 15 amino acids. The trim removed 2 bases at V and 4 bases at J, leaving 5 bases unmatched. The germline V gene has CDR1 MNHEY and CDR2 SVGEGT. CDR3 nucleotide sequence: TGTGCCAGCAGTTACGACAGGGGGTTGGGAGAGACCCAGTACTTC. Translated: CASSYDRGLGETQYF.

The rearrangement joins TRBV7-6 to TRBJ2-7; tentatively, D is TRBD1 or TRBD2 (6 bases each). Germline values: CDR1 SGHVS, CDR2 FNYEAQ. V was trimmed by 2 bases and J by 6 bases, leaving 17 bases between them. CDR3 length equals 15 residues. The DNA of the CDR3 is TGTGCCAGCAGCTTACAGGCTTGGGGGGCATCCGAGCAGTACTTC. It translates to CASSLQAWGASEQYF.

This rearrangement joins TRBV28 to TRBJ2-7, with a possible D match to TRBD1 (6 bases). The CDR3 length is 14 residues. Trimming shortened V by 3 bases and J by 3 bases, and 12 bases separated the two germline ends. Looked up from germline, CDR1 is MDHEN and CDR2 is SYDVKM. The CDR3 loop reads CASSFRGHNYEQYF. Here the CDR3 DNA reads TGTGCCAGCAGTTTCCGGGGACACAACTACGAGCAGTACTTC. Looking up the rest from reference TRBV28 and TRBJ2-7 gives the full variable domain: DVKVTQSSRYLVKRTGEKVFLECVQDMDHENMFWYRQDPGLGLRLIYFSYDVKMKEKGDIPEGYSVSREKKERFSLILESASTNQTSMYLCASSFRGHNYEQYFGPGTRLTVT.

This chain links TRBV24-1 with TRBJ1-2; 9 bases line up with TRBD1. CDR3 length: 16 residues. Germline V gene data show CDR1 as KGHDR and CDR2 as SFDVKD. Trimming took 4 bases from V and 6 from J; bases not matched to a gene: 11. CDR3 bases: TGTGCCACCAGTGACCGAGGACAGGGGAGGGGCAATGGCTACACCTTC. This translates into CATSDRGQGRGNGYTF.

This clone was recorded once. The J gene is TRBJ2-3, the V gene TRBV27, with D unclear. In germline, CDR1 is MNHEY, CDR2 SMNVEV (reference sequence). CDR3 size: 14 residues. Trimming took off 2 bases at V and 2 bases at J, with 8 bases between the two ends. The CDR3 loop is CASSLGQTTDTQYF. The DNA for the CDR3 is TGTGCCAGCAGTTTAGGTCAGACCACAGATACGCAGTATTTT.

The rearrangement links TRBV28 to TRBJ1-2; D is possibly TRBD1 (6 bases). The CDR3 runs 14 residues. The germline CDR1 and CDR2 sequences are MDHEN and SYDVKM. V shed 5 bases and J shed 3 bases, with 13 bases lying between them. DNA of the CDR3: TGTGCCAGCAGTAAGCTTTGGACAGACTATGGCTACACCTTC. It specifies CASSKLWTDYGYTF.

This clone was picked up one time. The DNA of the CDR3 is TGTGCCAGCAGTGGGTCCCTATGGAGATTTGGCAATCAGCCCCAGCATTTT. Protein: CASSGSLWRFGNQPQHF. The chain combines TRBV6-1 with TRBJ1-5; D gene uncertain. Germline assignment: CDR1 MNHNS and CDR2 SASEGT. The CDR3 has 17 amino acids. V was shortened by 4 bases and J by 2 bases, with 18 bases between the two germline ends.

The chain uses TRBV10-3 and TRBJ1-1; D remains ambiguous. This CDR3 region has 13 residues. Deletions cut 4 bases from V and 0 bases from J, with 6 bases between. Per germline, CDR1 ENHRY and CDR2 SYGVKD. This CDR3 reads CAISAQMNTEAFF. CDR3 coding DNA: TGTGCCATCAGTGCCCAGATGAACACTGAAGCTTTCTTT.

This clone was observed a single time. The rearrangement joins TRBV18 to TRBJ2-7, with 7 nucleotides matching TRBD1. The CDR3 sequence is 13 residues long. The trim removed 3 bases at V and 3 bases at J, leaving 2 bases unmatched. Germline V lookup: CDR1 KGHSH, CDR2 LQKENI. CDR3 in amino acids: CASSPPGGYEQYF. The CDR3 DNA reads TGTGCCAGCTCACCCCCAGGGGGCTACGAGCAGTACTTC.

The chain couples TRBV19 to TRBJ1-1; possible D gene TRBD1, 5 bases. Between the trimmed V and J ends, which lost 5 bases and 8 bases, there was a span of 12 bases. This CDR3 comprises 12 residues. Germline V CDR1 and CDR2: LNHDA, SQIVND (reference sequence). The CDR3, as DNA: TGTGCCAGTAGTTCTCTCAGACAGGAAGCTTTCTTT. This sequence encodes CASSSLRQEAFF.

Written as DNA, the CDR3 is TGTGCCAGCAGTGGGGGTGAGCGGGCCTTACTACACTATGAGCAGTTCTTC. Translation gives CASSGGERALLHYEQFF. V and J are TRBV27 and TRBJ2-1; weak D call: TRBD2 (6 bases). The germline V and J ends were trimmed by 5 bases and 8 bases, with 25 bases remaining between them. Germline loops: CDR1 MNHEY, CDR2 SMNVEV (reference sequence). The CDR3 has 17 residues.

This clone was counted once. This sequence joins TRBV5-1 and TRBJ1-2, with 7 bases fitting TRBD1. There are 13 residues in the CDR3. The germline V gene has CDR1 SGHRS and CDR2 YFSETQ. V lost 3 bases and J lost 5; bases outside the gene matches: 4. CDR3 sequence (DNA): TGCGCCAGCAGCTCGGGGACAGTTTATGGCTACACCTTC. Residues: CASSSGTVYGYTF.

V is TRBV24-1 and J is TRBJ1-2; D uncertain. V was cut by 6 bases and J by 0 bases, with 16 bases left in between. Looked up from germline, CDR1 is KGHDR and CDR2 is SFDVKD. This CDR3 is built from 16 residues. The CDR3 DNA sequence: TGTGCCACCAGTCATAACGGAGGGCCTACTAACTATGGCTACACCTTC. Protein sequence: CATSHNGGPTNYGYTF.

The chain recombines TRBV19 with TRBJ2-1; 9 bases line up with TRBD2. This CDR3 spans 11 amino acids. After removal of 8 bases from V and 15 bases from J, the junction contained 8 bases not matched to a gene. Germline V gene lookup returns CDR1 LNHDA and CDR2 SQIVND (reference sequence). CDR3 coding DNA: TGTGCCAGTGAAACTAGCGGGTTTGGGTTCTTC. This gives the protein CASETSGFGFF.

The chain combines TRBV2 with TRBJ2-1, with D possibly being TRBD1 (6 bases). V was trimmed by 10 bases and J by 9 bases, leaving 13 bases between them. CDR1 is SNHLY, CDR2 FYNNEI, per germline. The CDR3 loop spans 11 amino acids. The CDR3 reads CATRQVLEQFF. The CDR3 DNA reads as TGTGCCACAAGACAGGTTCTTGAGCAGTTCTTC.

The V call is TRBV6-2 or TRBV6-3, the J call TRBJ1-1; D not resolved. The germline gives CDR1 MNHEY, CDR2 SVGEGT. V was cut by 2 bases and J by 4 bases, with 11 bases left in between. This CDR3 has 14 residues. CDR3 protein: CASSYGGGSTEAFF. CDR3 DNA sequence: TGTGCCAGCAGTTACGGTGGCGGGAGCACTGAAGCTTTCTTT.

This rearrangement joins TRBV7-2 to TRBJ2-7; D remains ambiguous. The V and J ends lost 3 bases and 4 bases respectively, with 10 bases between them. Germline CDR1 is SGHTA and CDR2 is FQGNSA. The CDR3 has 13 amino acids. The CDR3 loop is CASSFTAGYEQYF. DNA for the CDR3: TGTGCCAGCAGCTTTACCGCAGGTTACGAGCAGTACTTC.

The chain is built from TRBV9 and TRBJ2-5; TRBD2 might be the D (5 bases). Germline values: CDR1 SGDLS, CDR2 YYNGEE. V lost 4 bases to trimming and J lost 5 bases, with 15 bases between them. The CDR3 totals 14 residues. CDR3 coding DNA: TGTGCCAGCAGCTCGGGAAGTGGCGCGGAGACCCAGTACTTC. Translated, it gives CASSSGSGAETQYF.

This chain joins TRBV2 and TRBJ1-1; no definite D call. The ends were cut back, 1 base at V and 4 bases at J, with 13 bases in the middle. This CDR3 contains 15 residues. The germline V gene has CDR1 SNHLY and CDR2 FYNNEI. The CDR3 here is CASSEEGPSGTEAFF. CDR3 coding DNA: TGTGCCAGCAGTGAAGAAGGTCCCTCGGGCACTGAAGCTTTCTTT.

This clone was seen only once. The rearrangement uses TRBV4-2 and TRBJ2-1; D is unresolved. There are 16 residues in the CDR3. Trimming took off 0 bases at V and 2 bases at J, with 11 bases between the two ends. The germline V gene encodes CDR1 LGHNA and CDR2 YNFKEQ. The DNA for the CDR3 is TGTGCCAGCAGCCAAGAATCTTGGAGTGCCTACAATGAGCAGTTCTTC. Its protein product is CASSQESWSAYNEQFF.

This clone showed up just once. This chain connects TRBV6-5 to TRBJ2-2; D gene unclear. The CDR3 consists of 13 residues. V lost 0 bases, J lost 6 bases, and 5 bases lay in between. The germline V gene has CDR1 MNHEY and CDR2 SVGAGI. In DNA form, the CDR3 reads TGTGCCAGCAGTTACTCGTCCCCCGGGGAGCTGTTTTTT. It encodes CASSYSSPGELFF.

This clone has just one count. J is TRBJ1-1 and V is TRBV19; 8 nucleotides align to TRBD1. V was pared by 9 bases and J by 9 bases, with 12 bases of the junction left unmatched. CDR3 size: 13 residues. Germline V gene data show CDR1 as LNHDA and CDR2 as SQIVND (reference sequence). CDR3 residues: CASKSPGQEKAFF. CDR3 coding DNA: TGTGCCAGCAAGTCCCCGGGACAGGAAAAAGCTTTCTTT.

The chain joins TRBV28 to TRBJ1-1; 9 bases map to TRBD1. From germline, CDR1 is MDHEN and CDR2 SYDVKM. The CDR3 contains 15 residues. With V trimmed by 5 bases and J by 3 bases, 7 bases remained unmatched. The CDR3 DNA reads as TGTGCCAGCAGTCCCACAGGGGGCAAGGACACTGAAGCTTTCTTT. Its protein is CASSPTGGKDTEAFF.

The chain links TRBV2 to TRBJ2-7, with a tentative D call TRBD1 (6 bases). The CDR3 has 14 residues. Trimming pared 7 bases from V and 2 bases from J, leaving 15 bases between. Germline lookup yields CDR1 SNHLY and CDR2 FYNNEI. CDR3 region: CASKGVGIAYEQYF. CDR3 in DNA: TGTGCCAGCAAGGGGGTGGGAATTGCCTACGAGCAGTACTTC.

The chain uses TRBV14 and TRBJ1-2; weak D call: TRBD1 (5 bases). V lost 4 bases and J 5 bases, leaving 14 bases between the germline ends. Germline lookup yields CDR1 SGHDN and CDR2 FVKESK. This CDR3 has 14 residues. This CDR3 reads CASSPRQGRYGYTF. The DNA for the CDR3 is TGTGCCAGCAGCCCTCGCCAGGGTAGATATGGCTACACCTTC.